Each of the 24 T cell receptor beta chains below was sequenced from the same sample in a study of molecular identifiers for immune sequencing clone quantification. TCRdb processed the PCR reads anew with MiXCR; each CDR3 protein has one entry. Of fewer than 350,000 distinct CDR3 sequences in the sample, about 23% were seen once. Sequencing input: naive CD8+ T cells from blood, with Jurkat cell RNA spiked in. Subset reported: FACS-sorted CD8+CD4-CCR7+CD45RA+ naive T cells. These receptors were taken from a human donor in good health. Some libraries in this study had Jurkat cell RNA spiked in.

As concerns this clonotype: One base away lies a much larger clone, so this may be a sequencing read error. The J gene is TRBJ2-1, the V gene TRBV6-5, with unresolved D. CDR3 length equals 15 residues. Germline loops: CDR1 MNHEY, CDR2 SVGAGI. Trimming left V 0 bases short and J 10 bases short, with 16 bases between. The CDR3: CASSYSLTNHPEQFF. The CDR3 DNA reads TGTGCCAGCAGTTACTCACTGACAAATCACCCCGAGCAGTTCTTC.

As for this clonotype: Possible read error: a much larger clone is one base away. The CDR3 region is CASNAGTRRTDTQYF. The CDR3, as DNA: TGTGCCAGCAACGCCGGGACTAGACGCACAGATACGCAGTATTTT. The J gene is TRBJ2-3, the V gene TRBV7-8, with TRBD2 matching over 8 bases. CDR3 length equals 15 residues. The junction had 7 bases not matched to a gene; V was cut back by 7 bases and J by 1 base. Looked up from germline, CDR1 is SGHVS and CDR2 is FQNEAQ.

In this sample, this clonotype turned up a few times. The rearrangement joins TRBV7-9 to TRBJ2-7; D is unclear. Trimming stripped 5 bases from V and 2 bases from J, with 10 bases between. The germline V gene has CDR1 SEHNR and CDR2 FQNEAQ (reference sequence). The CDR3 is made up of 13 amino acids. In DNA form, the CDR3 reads TGTGCCAGCAGCAAGGGCATCACCTACGAGCAGTACTTC. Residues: CASSKGITYEQYF.

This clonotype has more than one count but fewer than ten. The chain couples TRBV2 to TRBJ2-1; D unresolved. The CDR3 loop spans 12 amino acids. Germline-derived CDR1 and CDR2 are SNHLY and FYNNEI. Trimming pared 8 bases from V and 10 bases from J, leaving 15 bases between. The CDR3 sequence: CASGPVGLEQFF. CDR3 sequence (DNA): TGTGCCAGCGGGCCGGTGGGCTTGGAGCAGTTCTTC.

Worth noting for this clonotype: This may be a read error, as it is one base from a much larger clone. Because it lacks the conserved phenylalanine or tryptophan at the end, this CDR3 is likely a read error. CDR3 nucleotide sequence: TGTGCCAGCAGCCAAGAGTTGCGACGGCTAGATGACGAGCAGTACTAC. The encoded protein is CASSQELRRLDDEQYY. The chain carries TRBV4-2 and TRBJ2-7; D gene uncertain. V was clipped by 0 bases and J by 5 bases, with 17 bases between them. Looked up from germline, CDR1 is LGHNA and CDR2 is YNFKEQ. The CDR3 extends over 16 amino acids.

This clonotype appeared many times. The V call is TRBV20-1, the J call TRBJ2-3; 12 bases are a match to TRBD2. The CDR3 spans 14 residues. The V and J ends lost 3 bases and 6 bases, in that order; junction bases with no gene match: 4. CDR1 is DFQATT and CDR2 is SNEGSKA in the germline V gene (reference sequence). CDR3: CSARGTSGPDTQYF. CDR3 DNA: TGCAGTGCTAGGGGGACTAGCGGGCCCGATACGCAGTATTTT.

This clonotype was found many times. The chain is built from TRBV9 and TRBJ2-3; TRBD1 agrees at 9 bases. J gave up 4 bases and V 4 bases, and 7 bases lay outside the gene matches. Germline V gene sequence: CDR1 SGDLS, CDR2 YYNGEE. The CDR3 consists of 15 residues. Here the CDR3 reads CASSTGQGLPDTQYF. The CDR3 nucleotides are TGTGCCAGCAGCACCGGACAGGGGTTACCAGATACGCAGTATTTT.

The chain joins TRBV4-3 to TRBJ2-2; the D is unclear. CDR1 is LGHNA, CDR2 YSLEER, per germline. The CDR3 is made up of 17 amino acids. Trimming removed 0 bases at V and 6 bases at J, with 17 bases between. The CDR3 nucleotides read TGCGCCAGCAGCCAAGATATCGGCAGGTCTCTACCCGGGGAGCTGTTTTTT. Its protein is CASSQDIGRSLPGELFF.

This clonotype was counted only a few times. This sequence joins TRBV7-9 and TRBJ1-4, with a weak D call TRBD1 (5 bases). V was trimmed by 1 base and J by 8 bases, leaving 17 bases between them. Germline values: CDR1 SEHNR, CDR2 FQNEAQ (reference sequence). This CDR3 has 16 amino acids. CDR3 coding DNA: TGTGCCAGCAGCTTAGTAGGCTCGGGGCTTGACGAAAAACTGTTTTTT. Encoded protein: CASSLVGSGLDEKLFF.

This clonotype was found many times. CDR3 in DNA: TGTGCCAGCAGCCAAGAACAGGGGTACTACTACGAGCAGTACTTC. It is translated as CASSQEQGYYYEQYF. This chain uses TRBV14 with TRBJ2-7; 7 bases are shared with TRBD1. Germline V CDR1 and CDR2: SGHDN, FVKESK. This CDR3 comprises 15 residues. V lost 0 bases and J lost 3; bases outside the gene matches: 5.

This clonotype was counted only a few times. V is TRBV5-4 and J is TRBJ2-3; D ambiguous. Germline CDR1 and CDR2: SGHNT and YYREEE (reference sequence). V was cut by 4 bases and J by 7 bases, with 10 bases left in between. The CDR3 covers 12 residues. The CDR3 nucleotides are TGTGCCAGCAGCGAAGGCGTGAATACGCAGTATTTT. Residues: CASSEGVNTQYF. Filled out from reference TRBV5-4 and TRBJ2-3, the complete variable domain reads ETGVTQSPTHLIKTRGQQVTLRCSSQSGHNTVSWYQQALGQGPQFIFQYYREEENGRGNFPPRFSGLQFPNYSSELNVNALELDDSALYLCASSEGVNTQYFGPGTRLTVL.

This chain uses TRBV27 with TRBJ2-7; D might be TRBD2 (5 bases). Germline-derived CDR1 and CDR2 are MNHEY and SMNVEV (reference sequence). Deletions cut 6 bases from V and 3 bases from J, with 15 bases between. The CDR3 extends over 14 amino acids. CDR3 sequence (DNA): TGTGCCAGCAGCCCAGGAGGTTTCGGCTACGAGCAGTACTTC. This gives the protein CASSPGGFGYEQYF.

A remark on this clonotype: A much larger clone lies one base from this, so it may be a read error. DNA of the CDR3: TGTGCCAGCAGCTTGTGGCTAGCCACCTACGAGCAGTACTTC. Amino acids: CASSLWLATYEQYF. This sequence joins TRBV5-6 and TRBJ2-7; a weak D match, TRBD2 (5 bases). This CDR3 spans 14 amino acids. In germline, CDR1 is SGHDT, CDR2 YYEEEE. V lost 1 base to trimming and J lost 2 bases, with 10 bases between them.

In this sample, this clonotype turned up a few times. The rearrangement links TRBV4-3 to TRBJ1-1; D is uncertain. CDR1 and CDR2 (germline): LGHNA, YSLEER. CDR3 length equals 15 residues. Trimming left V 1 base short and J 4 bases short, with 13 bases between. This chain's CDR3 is CASSQAAYSSTEAFF. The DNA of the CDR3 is TGCGCCAGCAGCCAAGCTGCGTATTCCAGCACTGAAGCTTTCTTT.

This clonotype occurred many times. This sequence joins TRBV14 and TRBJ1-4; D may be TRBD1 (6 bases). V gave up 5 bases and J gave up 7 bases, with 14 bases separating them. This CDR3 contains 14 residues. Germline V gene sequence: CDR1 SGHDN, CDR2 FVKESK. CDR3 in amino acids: CASSARQESEKLFF. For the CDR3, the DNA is TGTGCCAGCAGCGCTAGACAGGAAAGTGAAAAACTGTTTTTT.

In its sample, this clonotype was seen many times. The CDR3: CASSLGSGQGKFAEAFF. The CDR3 DNA sequence: TGCGCCAGCAGCTTAGGTTCTGGACAGGGGAAATTCGCTGAAGCTTTCTTT. V and J are TRBV5-1 and TRBJ1-1, with 9 bases matching TRBD1. Trimming at V came to 2 bases and at J to 6 bases, leaving 14 bases not matched to a gene. The germline V gene has CDR1 SGHRS and CDR2 YFSETQ. The CDR3 totals 17 residues.

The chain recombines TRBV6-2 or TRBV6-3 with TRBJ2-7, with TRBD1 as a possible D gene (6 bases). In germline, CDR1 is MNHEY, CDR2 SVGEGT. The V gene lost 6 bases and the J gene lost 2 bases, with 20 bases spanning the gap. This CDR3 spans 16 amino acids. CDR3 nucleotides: TGTGCCAGCAGCTACCACCGGGACAAACTCACCTACGAGCAGTACTTC. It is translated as CASSYHRDKLTYEQYF.

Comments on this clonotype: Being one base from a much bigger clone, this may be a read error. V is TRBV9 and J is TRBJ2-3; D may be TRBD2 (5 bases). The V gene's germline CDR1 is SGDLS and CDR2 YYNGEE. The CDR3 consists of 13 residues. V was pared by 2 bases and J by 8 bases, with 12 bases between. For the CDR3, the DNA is TGTGCCAGCAGCGTTACCCCGGGGTCTACGCAGTATTTT. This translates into CASSVTPGSTQYF.

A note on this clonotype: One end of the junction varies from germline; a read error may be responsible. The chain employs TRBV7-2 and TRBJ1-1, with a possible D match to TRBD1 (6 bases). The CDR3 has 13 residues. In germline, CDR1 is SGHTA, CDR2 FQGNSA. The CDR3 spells CASSLEQGAEAFF. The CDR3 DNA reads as TGCGCCAGCAGCTTAGAACAGGGCGCTGAAGCTTTCTTT.

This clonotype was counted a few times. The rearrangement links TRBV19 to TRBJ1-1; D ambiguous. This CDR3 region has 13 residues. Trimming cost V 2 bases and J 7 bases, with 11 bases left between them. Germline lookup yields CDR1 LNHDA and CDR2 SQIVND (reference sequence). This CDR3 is CASSIFDGYEAFF. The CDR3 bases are TGTGCCAGTAGTATATTCGACGGATATGAAGCTTTCTTT.

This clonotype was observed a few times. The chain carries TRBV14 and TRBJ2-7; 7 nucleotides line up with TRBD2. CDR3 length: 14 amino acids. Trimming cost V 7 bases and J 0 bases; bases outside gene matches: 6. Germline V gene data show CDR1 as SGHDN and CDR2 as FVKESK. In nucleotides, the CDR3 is TGTGCCAGCACCCTCGGGGGGAGCTCCTACGAGCAGTACTTC. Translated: CASTLGGSSYEQYF.

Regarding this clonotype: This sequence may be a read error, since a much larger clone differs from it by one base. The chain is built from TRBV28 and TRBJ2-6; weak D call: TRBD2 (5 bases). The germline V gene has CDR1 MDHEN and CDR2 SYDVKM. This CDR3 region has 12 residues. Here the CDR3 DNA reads TGTGCCAGCAGGGACTGGGCCAACGTCCTGATTTTC. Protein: CASRDWANVLIF.

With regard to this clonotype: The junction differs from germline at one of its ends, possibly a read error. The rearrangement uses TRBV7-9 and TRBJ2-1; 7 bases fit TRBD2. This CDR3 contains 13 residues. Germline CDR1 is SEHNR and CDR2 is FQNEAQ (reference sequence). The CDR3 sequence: CASSPLAGNERFF. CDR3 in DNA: TGTGCCAGCAGCCCCTTAGCGGGTAATGAGCGGTTCTTC. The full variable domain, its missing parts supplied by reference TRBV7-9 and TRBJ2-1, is DTGVSQNPRHKITKRGQNVTFRCDPISEHNRLYWYRQTLGQGPEFLTYFQNEAQLEKSRLLSDRFSAERPKGSFSTLEIQRTEQGDSAMYLCASSPLAGNERFFGPGTRLTVL.

The CDR3 spells CAWSVPGRGLVGYTF. The DNA of the CDR3 is TGTGCCTGGAGTGTACCGGGCAGGGGGCTCGTTGGCTACACCTTC. The chain carries TRBV30 and TRBJ1-2, with TRBD1 matching over 8 bases. CDR1 and CDR2 from the germline V gene are GTSNPN and SVGIG (reference sequence). V dropped 0 bases and J dropped 7; count of bases not matched to a gene: 10. This CDR3 has 15 residues.